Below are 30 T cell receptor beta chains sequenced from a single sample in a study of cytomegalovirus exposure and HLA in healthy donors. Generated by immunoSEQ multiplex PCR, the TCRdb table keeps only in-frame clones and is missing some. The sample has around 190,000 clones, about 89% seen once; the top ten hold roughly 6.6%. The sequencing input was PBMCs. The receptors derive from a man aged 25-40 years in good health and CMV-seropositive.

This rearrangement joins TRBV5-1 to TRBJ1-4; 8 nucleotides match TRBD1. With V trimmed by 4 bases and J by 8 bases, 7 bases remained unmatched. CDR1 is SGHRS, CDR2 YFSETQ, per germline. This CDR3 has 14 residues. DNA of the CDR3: TGCGCCAGCAGCCAAGGACAGGGCCAGGAAAAACTGTTTTTT. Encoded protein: CASSQGQGQEKLFF.

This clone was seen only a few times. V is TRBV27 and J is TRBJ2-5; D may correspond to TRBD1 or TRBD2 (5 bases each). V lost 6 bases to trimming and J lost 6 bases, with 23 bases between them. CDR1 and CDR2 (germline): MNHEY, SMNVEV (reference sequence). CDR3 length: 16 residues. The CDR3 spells CASSQFRDPPKKTQYF. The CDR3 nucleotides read TGTGCCAGCAGCCAATTCCGGGACCCCCCTAAAAAGACCCAGTACTTC.

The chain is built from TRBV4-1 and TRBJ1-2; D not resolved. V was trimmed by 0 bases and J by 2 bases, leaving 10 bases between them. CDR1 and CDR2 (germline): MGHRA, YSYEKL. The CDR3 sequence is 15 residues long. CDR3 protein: CASSQDSIGNYGYTF. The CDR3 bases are TGCGCCAGCAGCCAAGATTCGATAGGAAACTATGGCTACACCTTC.

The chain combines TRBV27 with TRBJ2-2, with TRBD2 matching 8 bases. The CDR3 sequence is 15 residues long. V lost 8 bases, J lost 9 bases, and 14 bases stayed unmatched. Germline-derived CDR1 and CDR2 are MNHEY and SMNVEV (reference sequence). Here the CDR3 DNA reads TGTGCCAGCCAATCCGCAGGCGGGGGGCGGAGGGAGCTGTTTTTT. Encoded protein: CASQSAGGGRRELFF.

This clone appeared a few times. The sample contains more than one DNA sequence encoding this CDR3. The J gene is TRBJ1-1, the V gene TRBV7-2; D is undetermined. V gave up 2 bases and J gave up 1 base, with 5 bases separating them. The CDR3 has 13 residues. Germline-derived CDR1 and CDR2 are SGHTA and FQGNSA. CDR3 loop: CASSLRGNTEAFF. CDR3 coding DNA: TGTGCCAGCAGCTTACGTGGGAACACTGAAGCTTTCTTT.

The CDR3 protein is CASSLFRGNTDTQYF. The CDR3 nucleotides read TGTGCCAGCAGTTTATTTAGGGGGAACACAGATACGCAGTATTTT. The rearrangement joins TRBV27 to TRBJ2-3; D is possibly TRBD1 (6 bases). Germline CDR1 reads MNHEY; CDR2 reads SMNVEV (reference sequence). The CDR3 is made up of 15 amino acids. Trimming left V 1 base short and J 2 bases short, with 10 bases between.

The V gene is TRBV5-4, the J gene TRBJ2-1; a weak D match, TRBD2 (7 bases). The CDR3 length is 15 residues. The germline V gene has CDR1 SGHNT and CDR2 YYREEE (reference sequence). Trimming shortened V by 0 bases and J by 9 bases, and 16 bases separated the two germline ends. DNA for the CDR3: TGTGCCAGCAGCTTGGAGGGGGGCGGGAGTAGTGAGCAGTTCTTC. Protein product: CASSLEGGGSSEQFF.

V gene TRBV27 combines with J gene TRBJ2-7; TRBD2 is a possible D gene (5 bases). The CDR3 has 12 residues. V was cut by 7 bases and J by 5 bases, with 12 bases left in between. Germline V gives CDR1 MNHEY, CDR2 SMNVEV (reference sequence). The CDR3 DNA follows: TGTGCCAGCATCGGACTTGGGGACGAGCAGTACTTC. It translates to CASIGLGDEQYF.

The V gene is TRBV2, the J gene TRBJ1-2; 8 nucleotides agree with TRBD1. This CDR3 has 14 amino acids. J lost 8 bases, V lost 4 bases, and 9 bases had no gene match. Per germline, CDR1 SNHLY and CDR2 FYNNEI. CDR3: CASSAGQGPWGYTF. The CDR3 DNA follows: TGTGCCAGCAGTGCCGGACAGGGCCCTTGGGGCTACACCTTC.

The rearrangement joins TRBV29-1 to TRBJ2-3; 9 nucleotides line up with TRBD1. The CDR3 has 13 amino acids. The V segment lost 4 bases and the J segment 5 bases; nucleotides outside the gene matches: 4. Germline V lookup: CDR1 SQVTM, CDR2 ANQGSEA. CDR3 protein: CSVAQGAGDTQYF. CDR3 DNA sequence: TGCAGCGTTGCACAGGGGGCAGGAGATACGCAGTATTTT.

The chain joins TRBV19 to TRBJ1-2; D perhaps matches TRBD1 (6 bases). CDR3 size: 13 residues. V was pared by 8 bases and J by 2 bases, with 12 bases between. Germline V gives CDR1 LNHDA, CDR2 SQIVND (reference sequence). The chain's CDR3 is CASRGQENYGYTF. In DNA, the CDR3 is TGTGCCAGTCGGGGGCAGGAAAACTATGGCTACACCTTC.

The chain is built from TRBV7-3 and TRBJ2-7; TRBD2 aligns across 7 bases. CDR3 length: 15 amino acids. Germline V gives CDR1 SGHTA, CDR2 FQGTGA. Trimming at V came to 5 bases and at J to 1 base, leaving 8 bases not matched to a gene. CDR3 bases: TGTGCCAGCAGCCCCACGGGGGGATCATCCTACGAGCAGTACTTC. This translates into CASSPTGGSSYEQYF.

The DNA of the CDR3 is TGTGCCAGCAGCCGCCCCTACGAGCAGTACTTC. The encoded protein is CASSRPYEQYF. The V gene is TRBV6-4, the J gene TRBJ2-7; D remains ambiguous. Germline V gene lookup returns CDR1 MRHNA and CDR2 SNTAGT. The germline V and J ends were trimmed by 6 bases and 2 bases, with 5 bases remaining between them. This CDR3 has 11 amino acids.

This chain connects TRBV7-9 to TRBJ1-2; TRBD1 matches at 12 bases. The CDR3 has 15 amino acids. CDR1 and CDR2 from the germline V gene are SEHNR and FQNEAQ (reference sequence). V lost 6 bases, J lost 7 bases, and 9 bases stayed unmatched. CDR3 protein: CASSRSGTGGFGYTF. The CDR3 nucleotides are TGTGCCAGCAGTCGCTCAGGGACAGGGGGCTTTGGCTACACCTTC.

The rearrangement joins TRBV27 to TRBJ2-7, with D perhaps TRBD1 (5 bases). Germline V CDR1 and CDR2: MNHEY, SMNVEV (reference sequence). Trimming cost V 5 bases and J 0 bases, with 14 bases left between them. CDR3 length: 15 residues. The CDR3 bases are TGTGCCAGCAGTAATCAAGACAGCCCCTCCTACGAGCAGTACTTC. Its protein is CASSNQDSPSYEQYF.

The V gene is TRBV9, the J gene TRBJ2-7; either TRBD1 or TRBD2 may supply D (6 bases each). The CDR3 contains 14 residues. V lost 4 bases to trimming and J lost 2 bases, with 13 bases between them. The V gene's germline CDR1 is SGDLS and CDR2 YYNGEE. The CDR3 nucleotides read TGTGCCAGCAGCCCGAGGGGGGTGGCCTACGAGCAGTACTTC. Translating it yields CASSPRGVAYEQYF.

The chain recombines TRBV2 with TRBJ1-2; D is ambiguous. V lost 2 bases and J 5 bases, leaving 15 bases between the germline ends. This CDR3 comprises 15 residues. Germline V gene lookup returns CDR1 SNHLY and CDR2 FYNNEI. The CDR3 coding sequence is TGTGCCAGCAGTGAAACTAATTGGCAGAGATATGGCTACACCTTC. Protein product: CASSETNWQRYGYTF.

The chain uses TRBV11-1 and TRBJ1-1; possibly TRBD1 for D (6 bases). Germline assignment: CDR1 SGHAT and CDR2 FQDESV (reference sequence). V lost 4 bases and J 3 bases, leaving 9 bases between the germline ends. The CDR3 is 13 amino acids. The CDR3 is CASSWGGDTEAFF. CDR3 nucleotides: TGTGCCAGCAGCTGGGGGGGCGACACTGAAGCTTTCTTT.

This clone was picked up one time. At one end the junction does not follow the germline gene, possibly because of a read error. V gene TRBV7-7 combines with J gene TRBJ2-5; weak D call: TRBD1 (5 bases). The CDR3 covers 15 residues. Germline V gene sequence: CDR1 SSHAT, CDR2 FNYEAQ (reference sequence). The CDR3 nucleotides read TGTGCTAGCAGCCCAGTTGGGGCCCCCCAAGAGACCCAGTACTTC. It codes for CASSPVGAPQETQYF.

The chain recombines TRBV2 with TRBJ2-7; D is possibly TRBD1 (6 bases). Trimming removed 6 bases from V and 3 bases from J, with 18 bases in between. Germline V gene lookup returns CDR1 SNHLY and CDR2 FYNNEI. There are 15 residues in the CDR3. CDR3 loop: CASRAPGHSNYEQYF. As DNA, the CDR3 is TGTGCCAGCAGGGCACCGGGACACTCTAACTACGAGCAGTACTTC. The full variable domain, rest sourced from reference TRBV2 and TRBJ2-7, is EPEVTQTPSHQVTQMGQEVILRCVPISNHLYFYWYRQILGQKVEFLVSFYNNEISEKSEIFDDQFSVERPDGSNFTLKIRSTKLEDSAMYFCASRAPGHSNYEQYFGPGTRLTVT.

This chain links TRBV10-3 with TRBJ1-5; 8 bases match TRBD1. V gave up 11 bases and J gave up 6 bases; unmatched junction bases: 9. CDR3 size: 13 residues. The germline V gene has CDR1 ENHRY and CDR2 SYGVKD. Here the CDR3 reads CASWTGTAQPQHF. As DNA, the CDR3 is TGTGCCTCTTGGACAGGGACCGCTCAGCCCCAGCATTTT.

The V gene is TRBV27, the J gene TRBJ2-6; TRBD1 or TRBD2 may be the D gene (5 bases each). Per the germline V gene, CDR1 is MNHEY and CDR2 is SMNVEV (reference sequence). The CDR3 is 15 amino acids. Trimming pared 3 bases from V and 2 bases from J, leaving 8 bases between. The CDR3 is CASSFMGAGANVLTF. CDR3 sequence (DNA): TGTGCCAGCAGTTTTATGGGGGCTGGGGCCAACGTCCTGACTTTC.

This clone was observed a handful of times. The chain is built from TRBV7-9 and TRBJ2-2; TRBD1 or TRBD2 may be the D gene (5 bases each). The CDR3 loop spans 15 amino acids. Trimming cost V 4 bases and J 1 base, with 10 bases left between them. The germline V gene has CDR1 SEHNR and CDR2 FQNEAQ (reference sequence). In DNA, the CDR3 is TGTGCCAGCAGCTACGGGACGGGGAACACCGGGGAGCTGTTTTTT. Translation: CASSYGTGNTGELFF.

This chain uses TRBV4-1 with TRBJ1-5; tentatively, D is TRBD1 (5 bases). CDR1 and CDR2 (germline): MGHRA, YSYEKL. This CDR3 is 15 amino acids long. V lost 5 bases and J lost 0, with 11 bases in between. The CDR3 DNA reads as TGCGCCAGCAGCTTACAGGCTTATAGCAATCAGCCCCAGCATTTT. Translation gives CASSLQAYSNQPQHF.

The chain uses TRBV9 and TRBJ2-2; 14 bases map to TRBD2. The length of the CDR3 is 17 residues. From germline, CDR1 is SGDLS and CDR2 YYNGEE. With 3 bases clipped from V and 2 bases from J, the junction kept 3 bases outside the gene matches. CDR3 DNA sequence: TGTGCCAGCAGCGCGGGACTAGCGGGAGCTAACACCGGGGAGCTGTTTTTT. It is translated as CASSAGLAGANTGELFF.

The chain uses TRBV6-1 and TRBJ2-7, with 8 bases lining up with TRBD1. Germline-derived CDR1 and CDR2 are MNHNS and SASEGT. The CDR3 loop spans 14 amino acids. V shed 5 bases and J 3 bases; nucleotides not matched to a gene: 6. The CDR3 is CASSTDRGDYEQYF. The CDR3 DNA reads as TGTGCCAGCAGTACAGACAGGGGAGACTACGAGCAGTACTTC.

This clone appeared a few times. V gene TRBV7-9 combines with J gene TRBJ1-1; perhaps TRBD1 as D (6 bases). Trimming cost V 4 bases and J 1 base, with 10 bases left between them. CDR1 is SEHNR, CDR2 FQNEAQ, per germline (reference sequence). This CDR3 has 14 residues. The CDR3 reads CASSSHRENTEAFF. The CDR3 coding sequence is TGTGCCAGCAGCTCTCACAGGGAGAACACTGAAGCTTTCTTT.

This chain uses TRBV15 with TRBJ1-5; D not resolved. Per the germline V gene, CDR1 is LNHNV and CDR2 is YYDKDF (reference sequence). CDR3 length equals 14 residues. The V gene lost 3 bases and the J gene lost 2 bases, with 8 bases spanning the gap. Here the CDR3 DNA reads TGTGCCACCAGCAGTCGGGCTGGCAATCAGCCCCAGCATTTT. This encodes CATSSRAGNQPQHF.

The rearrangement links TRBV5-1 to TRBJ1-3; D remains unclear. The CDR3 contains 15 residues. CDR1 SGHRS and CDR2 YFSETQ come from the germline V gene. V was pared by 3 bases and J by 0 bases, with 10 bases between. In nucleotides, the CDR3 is TGCGCCAGCAGCTCCTCAGGACTCTCTGGAAACACCATATATTTT. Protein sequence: CASSSSGLSGNTIYF.

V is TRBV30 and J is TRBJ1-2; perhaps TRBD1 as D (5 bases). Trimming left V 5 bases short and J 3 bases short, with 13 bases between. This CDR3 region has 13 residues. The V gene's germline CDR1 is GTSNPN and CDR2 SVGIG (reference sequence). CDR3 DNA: TGTGCCTGGGGGGGGTGGCTCTACTATGGCTACACCTTC. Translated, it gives CAWGGWLYYGYTF.